This T cell receptor (beta chain) was recorded in a study of cytomegalovirus exposure and HLA in healthy donors. 13 Jbeta primers and 60 Vbeta primers were used for the PCR. The method was immunoSEQ multiplex PCR; TCRdb's version includes in-frame clones alone and lacks a portion of them. This sample yields about 160,000 clones, of which 84% are seen a single time; more than 1.5% belongs to the top ten. Broader study findings: Reported findings show TCR beta sequences accurately forecast HLA-A and HLA-B alleles in most subjects. In a later analysis, HLA-associated TCR beta chains were more clonally expanded than equally common others.

Worth noting for this clone: Its antigen remains unidentified.

Germline CDR1 is MDHEN and CDR2 is SYDVKM. V was pared by 3 bases and J by 7 bases, with 6 bases between. CDR3 length equals 11 residues. V usage is TRBV28 and J usage is TRBJ1-2, with a tentative D call TRBD1 (5 bases). Sample: PBMCs. This TCR was sampled from a man younger than 35 in good health and CMV-seronegative. The CDR3: CASSFGAGYTF. The DNA for the CDR3 is TGTGCCAGCAGTTTTGGGGCTGGCTACACCTTC.